This T cell receptor (beta chain) was retrieved from a study of response to subunit inactivated influenza vaccine. General study findings and limits: A suggestion made by the authors is that each seasonal influenza vaccination recruits few new T cells.

With respect to this clonotype: The antigen remains undetermined.

The CDR3 totals 19 residues. V was clipped by 3 bases and J by 1 base; unmatched bases: 16. The germline CDR1 and CDR2 sequences are DFQATT and SNEGSKA (reference sequence). TCRdb recomputed calls from the RT-PCR reads with MiXCR, one row per CDR3 protein. The data show about 530,000 distinct CDR3 sequences, over 9.5% seen once. This chain uses TRBV20-1 with TRBJ2-1; 9 nucleotides align to TRBD2. This clonotype was sampled from a man aged 45-60 years who received an inactivated influenza vaccine. This sample comprised PBMCs from blood, obtained on the day of vaccination. The CDR3: CSASIDGTSFSDSYNEQFF. The CDR3 DNA is TGCAGTGCTAGCATCGATGGGACTAGCTTCTCCGATTCCTACAATGAGCAGTTCTTC.